This T cell receptor beta chain was sequenced in a study of blood T cell repertoires in COVID-19. Overall study: Samples of COVID-19 (acute and convalescent) were obtained from the United States, Italy and Spain.

With 6 bases removed from V and 3 bases from J, the gap between germline ends came to 19 bases. Germline values: CDR1 MDHEN, CDR2 SYDVKM. CDR3 length equals 16 residues. Generated by immunoSEQ multiplex PCR, the TCRdb table keeps only in-frame clones and is missing some. Of around 93,000 clones listed, 90% were seen once; the top ten hold roughly 6.3%. This clonotype was obtained from a man younger than 30 with COVID-19, enrolled during active disease. The chain recombines TRBV28 with TRBJ2-3; D call uncertain. The sequencing sample was made of peripheral blood. For the CDR3, the DNA is TGTGCCAGCAGGACTGATATAGATACCGGGACAGATACGCAGTATTTT. It yields the protein CASRTDIDTGTDTQYF.